This T cell receptor (beta chain) was captured by sequencing in a study of regulatory T cells in long-lasting Graves disease. Whole-study findings and limits: Among samples with persistent disease, TRBV28, TRBJ1-2 and TRBJ2-5 were favored. Persistent patients had more shared public clonotypes (under 3,000) than new patients (966).

With regard to this clonotype: The antigen remains unidentified.

Assembly of TCR beta libraries relied on iRepertoire HTBI primers together with Arm-PCR of CDR3 regions. TCRdb processed the multiplex PCR reads anew with MiXCR; each CDR3 protein has one entry. The data hold 400,000 to 450,000 distinct CDR3 sequences, with 23% observed a single time. Time point meaning: persistent/refractory GD, antithyroid drugs over 5 years with positive TRAb. Making the TCR library involved RNA that had been extracted from PBMCs. Tubes containing EDTA received 8 to 9.5 milliliters of drawn peripheral blood. The trim removed 2 bases at V and 5 bases at J, leaving 5 bases unmatched. This CDR3 has 15 residues.

The chain has TRBV12-3 or TRBV12-4 and TRBJ2-1; 8 nucleotides line up with TRBD2. This clonotype originated in a female donor with Graves disease. This specimen consisted of peripheral blood mononuclear cells (PBMCs), obtained when the disease was refractory, from a patient treated with antithyroid drugs. This CDR3 reads CASSLRGRTDNEQFF. In DNA, the CDR3 is TGTGCCAGCAGTTTACGCGGGAGGACCGACAATGAGCAGTTCTTC.